The following is a T cell receptor (beta chain) sequence with its context. The data were taken from a study of T cell changes during pregnancy in multiple sclerosis. The data were produced by immunoSEQ multiplex PCR, yet TCRdb's version contains in-frame clones alone and is incomplete. The sample records about 110,000 clones, 91% being singletons. The CDR3 totals 18 residues. Germline CDR1 reads SGHTA; CDR2 reads FQGNSA. J was trimmed by 5 bases and V by 5 bases; bases with no gene match: 17. The genes are TRBV7-2 and TRBJ2-5; 10 nucleotides agree with TRBD2. Sequenced here: peripheral blood, sampled before pregnancy. This receptor was identified in a female donor with multiple sclerosis, enrolled in a pregnancy study. DNA of the CDR3: TGTGCCAGCAGCCGCGGGGCTAGCGGGGGTGGCGGGGGGGAGACCCAGTACTTC. Its protein product is CASSRGASGGGGGETQYF.